This entry concerns a single TCR beta chain. Its antigen is unknown. Every patient had relapsed following autologous stem cell transplantation, and cohorts differed in brentuximab vedotin exposure. CDR1 and CDR2 (germline): SGHRS, YFSETQ. The CDR3 spans 15 residues. The V and J ends lost 5 bases and 2 bases, in that order; junction bases with no gene match: 8. This entry is derived from a study of PD-1 blockade in classical Hodgkin lymphoma. Regarding the study as a whole: A reduction in baseline TCR diversity was reportedly seen in newly diagnosed patients relative to healthy donors. With CD4+ cells, TCR diversity rose significantly by C4D1, but not with CD8+ cells. Prior to therapy, complete responders displayed diversity much like that of newly diagnosed patients.

Data came from immunoSEQ multiplex PCR; TCRdb stores just in-frame clones and leaves some out. Of 80,000 to 100,000 clones listed, more than 80% are singletons. This TCR derives from a human donor with classical Hodgkin lymphoma. The gene calls are TRBV5-1 and TRBJ2-3, with 7 bases fitting TRBD2. Sequenced here: peripheral blood mononuclear cells (PBMCs), sampled before the second cycle of nivolumab. Here the CDR3 reads CASRRSGDPTDTQYF. In DNA, the CDR3 is TGCGCCAGCAGGCGGAGCGGGGACCCCACAGATACGCAGTATTTT.